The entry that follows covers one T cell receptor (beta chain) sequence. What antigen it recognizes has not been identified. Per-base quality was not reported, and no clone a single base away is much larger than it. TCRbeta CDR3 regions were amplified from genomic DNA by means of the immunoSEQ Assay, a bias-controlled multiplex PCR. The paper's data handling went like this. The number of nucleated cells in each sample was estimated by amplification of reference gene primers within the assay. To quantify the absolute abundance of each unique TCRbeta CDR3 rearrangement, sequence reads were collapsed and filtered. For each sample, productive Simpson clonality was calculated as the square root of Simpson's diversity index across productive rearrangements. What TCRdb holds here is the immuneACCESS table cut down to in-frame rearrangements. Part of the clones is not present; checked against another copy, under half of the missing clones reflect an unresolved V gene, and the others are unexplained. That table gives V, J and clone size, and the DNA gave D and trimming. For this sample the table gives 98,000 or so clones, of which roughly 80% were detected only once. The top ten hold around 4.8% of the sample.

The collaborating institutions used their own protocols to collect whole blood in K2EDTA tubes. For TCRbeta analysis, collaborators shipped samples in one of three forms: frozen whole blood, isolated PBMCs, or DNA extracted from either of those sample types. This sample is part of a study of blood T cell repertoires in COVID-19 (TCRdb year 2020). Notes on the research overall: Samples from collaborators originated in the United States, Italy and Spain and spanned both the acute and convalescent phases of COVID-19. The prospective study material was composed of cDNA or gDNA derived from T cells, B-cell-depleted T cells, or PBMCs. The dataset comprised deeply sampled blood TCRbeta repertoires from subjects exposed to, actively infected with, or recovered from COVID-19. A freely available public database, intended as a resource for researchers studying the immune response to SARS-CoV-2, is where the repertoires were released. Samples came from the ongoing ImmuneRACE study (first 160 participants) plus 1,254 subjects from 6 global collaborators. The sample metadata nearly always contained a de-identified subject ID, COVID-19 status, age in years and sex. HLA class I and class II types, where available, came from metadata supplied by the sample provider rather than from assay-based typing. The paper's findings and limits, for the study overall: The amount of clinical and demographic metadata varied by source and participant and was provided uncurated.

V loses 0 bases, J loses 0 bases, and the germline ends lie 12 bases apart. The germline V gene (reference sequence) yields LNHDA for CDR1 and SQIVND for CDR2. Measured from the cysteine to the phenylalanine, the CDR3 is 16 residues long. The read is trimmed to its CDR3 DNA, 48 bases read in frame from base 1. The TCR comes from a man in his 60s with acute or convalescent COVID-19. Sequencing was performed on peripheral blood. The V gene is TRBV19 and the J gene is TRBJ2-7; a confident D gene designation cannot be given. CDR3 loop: CASSIDPRYGSYEQYF. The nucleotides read TGTGCCAGTAGTATAGATCCCCGTTACGGCTCCTACGAGCAGTACTTC. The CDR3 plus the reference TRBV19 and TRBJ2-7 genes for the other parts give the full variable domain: DGGITQSPKYLFRKEGQNVTLSCEQNLNHDAMYWYRQDPGQGLRLIYYSQIVNDFQKGDIAEGYSVSREKKESFPLTVTSAQKNPTAFYLCASSIDPRYGSYEQYFGPGTRLTVT.